A selection of T cell receptor beta chains follows, all from one sample in a study of T cell responses to AZD1222 COVID-19 vaccine. The repertoire was sequenced with immunoSEQ multiplex PCR; TCRdb's copy has only in-frame clones and lacks some. The repertoire includes over 95,000 clones, around 88% of them detected once, and under 6.5% sits in the top ten. Sequences were derived from peripheral blood, sampled 28 days after the second AZD1222 dose. These receptors originate from an adult who received the AZD1222 COVID-19 vaccine. Each CDR3 is given without its conserved first and last residue. Fields, in order: clone size, CDR3 length, V gene, J gene, CDR3 protein. Rows give clone size only sometimes, using once, few, many, or a class for an expanded clone.

abundance: -
len: 11
v_gene: TRBV6-5
j_gene: TRBJ1-1
CDR3aa: ASKTGVSTEAF

abundance: -
len: 14
v_gene: TRBV7-3
j_gene: TRBJ2-7
CDR3aa: ASSLNPGTGGYEQY

abundance: -
len: 14
v_gene: TRBV7-9
j_gene: TRBJ2-3
CDR3aa: ASSLAGAGGTDTQY

abundance: -
len: 13
v_gene: TRBV7-3
j_gene: TRBJ2-7
CDR3aa: AGSFRPGASYEQY

abundance: -
len: 15
v_gene: TRBV11-2
j_gene: TRBJ2-5
CDR3aa: ASSPPRQGSIIRTQY

abundance: -
len: 13
v_gene: TRBV7-6
j_gene: TRBJ2-3
CDR3aa: ASSLRHLSTDTQY

abundance: once
len: 16
v_gene: TRBV6-2/TRBV6-3
j_gene: TRBJ1-1
CDR3aa: ASSYSKGRAPGDTEAF

abundance: -
len: 11
v_gene: TRBV7-6
j_gene: TRBJ2-1
CDR3aa: ASSFGPGDEQF

abundance: once
len: 13
v_gene: TRBV20-1
j_gene: TRBJ1-3
CDR3aa: SASGLPSSGNTIY

abundance: few
len: 13
v_gene: TRBV3-1/TRBV3-2
j_gene: TRBJ1-4
CDR3aa: ASSPSDRLNEKLF

abundance: -
len: 15
v_gene: TRBV14
j_gene: TRBJ2-5
CDR3aa: ASSQGDTGDSWETQY

abundance: -
len: 13
v_gene: TRBV7-9
j_gene: TRBJ2-3
CDR3aa: AGVFGRGSTDTQY

abundance: -
len: 11
v_gene: TRBV6-5
j_gene: TRBJ1-1
CDR3aa: ASSPDRGTEAF

abundance: -
len: 9
v_gene: TRBV29-1
j_gene: TRBJ1-4
CDR3aa: SAGQYEKLF

abundance: -
len: 11
v_gene: TRBV3-1/TRBV3-2
j_gene: TRBJ1-2
CDR3aa: ASSRRSSDGYT

abundance: -
len: 11
v_gene: TRBV7-3
j_gene: TRBJ1-3
CDR3aa: ASSVQGGNTIY

abundance: few
len: 11
v_gene: TRBV2
j_gene: TRBJ1-6
CDR3aa: ASSAARNSPLH

abundance: once
len: 14
v_gene: TRBV21-1
j_gene: TRBJ1-3
CDR3aa: ASSTDRDISGNTIY

abundance: -
len: 12
v_gene: TRBV18
j_gene: TRBJ2-7
CDR3aa: ASADTARTYEQY

abundance: -
len: 16
v_gene: TRBV12-5
j_gene: TRBJ2-3
CDR3aa: ASGLGGFSGWGTDTQY

abundance: -
len: 12
v_gene: TRBV6-2/TRBV6-3
j_gene: TRBJ1-4
CDR3aa: ASSNAGQNEKLF

abundance: -
len: 12
v_gene: TRBV2
j_gene: TRBJ1-1
CDR3aa: ASKPWTGHTEAF

abundance: -
len: 11
v_gene: TRBV7-2
j_gene: TRBJ1-6
CDR3aa: ASSLFSGDGLH

abundance: -
len: 13
v_gene: TRBV6-5
j_gene: TRBJ2-7
CDR3aa: ASSTLRDRVNEQY

abundance: -
len: 13
v_gene: TRBV7-9
j_gene: TRBJ1-1
CDR3aa: ASSLGTGLNTEAF

abundance: once
len: 14
v_gene: TRBV7-2
j_gene: TRBJ2-5
CDR3aa: ASRYTSGGASETQY

abundance: -
len: 13
v_gene: TRBV28
j_gene: TRBJ1-5
CDR3aa: ASSLPGGGNQPQH

abundance: -
len: 15
v_gene: TRBV19
j_gene: TRBJ1-5
CDR3aa: ASSIGGVRRGNQPQH

abundance: few
len: 12
v_gene: TRBV6-1
j_gene: TRBJ2-6
CDR3aa: ASSEISGANVLT

abundance: few
len: 12
v_gene: TRBV6-2/TRBV6-3
j_gene: TRBJ1-6
CDR3aa: ASSYGTHGSPLH

abundance: -
len: 13
v_gene: TRBV5-1
j_gene: TRBJ1-1
CDR3aa: ASSLASSGGGEAF

abundance: -
len: 11
v_gene: TRBV7-2
j_gene: TRBJ1-1
CDR3aa: ASSLEQNTEAF

abundance: -
len: 12
v_gene: TRBV4-3
j_gene: TRBJ1-1
CDR3aa: ASSQESMNTEAF

abundance: -
len: 14
v_gene: TRBV3-1/TRBV3-2
j_gene: TRBJ2-3
CDR3aa: ASSQGGGPSTDTQY

abundance: -
len: 11
v_gene: TRBV21-1
j_gene: TRBJ2-3
CDR3aa: ASRSPSGDTQY

abundance: few
len: 12
v_gene: TRBV7-2
j_gene: TRBJ1-2
CDR3aa: ASSSPDGRYGYT

abundance: -
len: 13
v_gene: TRBV9
j_gene: TRBJ1-1
CDR3aa: ASSVAASLNTEAF

abundance: -
len: 12
v_gene: TRBV19
j_gene: TRBJ1-5
CDR3aa: ASSIVQSDLPQH

abundance: -
len: 11
v_gene: TRBV9
j_gene: TRBJ1-1
CDR3aa: ASSVDLNTEAF

abundance: -
len: 14
v_gene: TRBV5-1
j_gene: TRBJ2-5
CDR3aa: ASSPQGQGRAETQY